Shown below are 3 T cell receptor beta chains from a single sample sequenced in a study of beta chain features in type 1 diabetes. All of the isolated RNA was reverse transcribed, so expressed TCRB transcripts were sequenced. Sequencing used immunoSEQ multiplex PCR; TCRdb keeps in-frame clones, though not all of them. This repertoire shows approximately 360,000 clones, 10% to 15% found once; its top ten account for approximately 0.01%. Overall study findings and caveats: Researchers report that Type 1 diabetes patients had moderately but significantly shorter TCRB CDR3s across all four CD4+ subsets.

These receptors' antigens are unknown. The sequencing input was naive CD4+ T cells from blood. These receptor sequences come from a woman younger than 35 with type 1 diabetes.

This chain uses TRBV25-1 with TRBJ1-1; TRBD1 matches 7 bases. The CDR3 is 14 amino acids. Germline CDR1 MGHDK, CDR2 SYGVNS. The ends lost 3 bases at V and 0 bases at J; junction bases unmatched: 1. The CDR3 loop is CASSETGLNTEAFF. In DNA, the CDR3 is TGTGCCAGCAGTGAGACAGGGTTGAACACTGAAGCTTTCTTT.

As to this clone: Given the absence of the conserved phenylalanine or tryptophan at the CDR3 end, a read error is likely. Because the CDR3's place on the DNA is in doubt, the DNA is left out and the CDR3 is given as listed by TCRdb. The rearrangement uses TRBV4-1 and TRBJ2-7; the table's D call TRBD2 went unverified against the DNA. The CDR3 region is 12 residues in length, termini included. Germline assignment: CDR1 MGHRA and CDR2 YSYEKL. The CDR3 region is CASSQAVGTYIS.

The CDR3 nucleotides read TGTGCCAGCAGTCTAGACAGGGTTGAGACCCAGTACTTC. Protein: CASSLDRVETQYF. The gene calls are TRBV11-1 and TRBJ2-5; 7 bases are shared with TRBD1. CDR3 length: 13 residues. Germline V gene sequence: CDR1 SGHAT, CDR2 FQDESV (reference sequence). The trim removed 6 bases at V and 5 bases at J, leaving 6 bases unmatched.